What follows describes a single TCR beta chain. Its antigen is undetermined. Sequencing was designed to attain a depth spanning 1 in 200,000 to 1 in 1 million T cells. This table comes from immunoSEQ multiplex PCR, and its TCRdb copy is limited to in-frame clones, with some not included. Among some 85,000 clones listed, 77% were seen once. This entry is derived from a study of cytotoxic CD8 clonotypes in ibrutinib-treated CLL. Whole-study results and caveats: Higher clonality was seen at ibrutinib response and a return toward baseline at progression. Researchers report that baseline clonality outpaced age-matched healthy donors and tracked circulating CD8+ T-cell counts. Sustained-remission and progressing patients had unequal sampling times.

Looked up from germline, CDR1 is SNHLY and CDR2 is FYNNEI. The CDR3 is made up of 14 amino acids. V was pared by 6 bases and J by 6 bases, with 17 bases between. The sequence was obtained from a human donor with chronic lymphocytic leukemia. The sequenced sample was PBMCs, obtained after 24 months of ibrutinib treatment. The chain carries TRBV2 and TRBJ1-2, with D perhaps matching TRBD1 (6 bases). CDR3 sequence: CASRPGGGSHGYTF. The CDR3 region has the DNA TGTGCCAGCAGGCCCGGAGGGGGGAGCCATGGCTACACCTTC.